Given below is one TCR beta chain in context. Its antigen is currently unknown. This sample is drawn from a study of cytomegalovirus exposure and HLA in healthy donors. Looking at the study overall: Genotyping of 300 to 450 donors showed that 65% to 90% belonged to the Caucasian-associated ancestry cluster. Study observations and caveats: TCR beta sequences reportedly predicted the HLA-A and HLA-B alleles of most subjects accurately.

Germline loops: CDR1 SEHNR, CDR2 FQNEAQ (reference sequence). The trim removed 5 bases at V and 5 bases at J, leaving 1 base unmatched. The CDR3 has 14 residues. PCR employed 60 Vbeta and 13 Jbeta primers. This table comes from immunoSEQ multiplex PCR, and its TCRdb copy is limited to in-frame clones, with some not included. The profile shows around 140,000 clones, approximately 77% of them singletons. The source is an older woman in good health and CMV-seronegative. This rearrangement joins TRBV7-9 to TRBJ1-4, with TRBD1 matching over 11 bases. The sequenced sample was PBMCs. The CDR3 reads CASSRDRGNEKLFF. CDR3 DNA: TGTGCCAGCAGCCGGGACAGGGGGAATGAAAAACTGTTTTTT.